This TCR beta chain comes out of a study of tumor-infiltrating lymphocytes in primary liver carcinoma. Background on the study: Those enrolled were patients of both sexes, who were aged 30 to 69 years.

Concerning this clonotype itself: Its antigen is as yet unknown. This may be a read error, as it is one base from a much larger clone.

In addition to blood RNA drawn from unsorted whole blood, germline DNA was extracted. The collection of about 4 milliliters of peripheral blood preceded surgery. Study-wide results and limits: Top-250-clone fractions were significantly higher in tumors than in blood (p = 0.039).

From germline, CDR1 is MNHEY and CDR2 SVGAGI. The CDR3 runs to 14 residues. TCR beta cDNA was made from 450 to 500 ng total RNA with a constant-region primer. Three nested multiplex PCR rounds, a slightly modified ARM-PCR method, built the TCR beta libraries. A C-beta reverse primer and TRBV1-TRBV30 forward primers served in each of the first two PCR rounds, at ten to eleven cycles apiece. TCRdb fed the multiplex PCR reads into MiXCR, producing one record per CDR3 protein. The repertoire has nearly 200,000 distinct CDR3 sequences, 65% of them found once; the top ten carry around 7.1%. The clonotype comes from a woman aged 60-75 years with primary liver carcinoma and hepatitis B virus infection. The chain combines TRBV6-5 with TRBJ1-1; D might be TRBD1 (5 bases). Sequenced material: peripheral blood. The CDR3 reads CTSSYGGFNTEAFF. The CDR3, as DNA: TGTACCAGCAGTTACGGGGGGTTCAACACTGAAGCTTTCTTT.